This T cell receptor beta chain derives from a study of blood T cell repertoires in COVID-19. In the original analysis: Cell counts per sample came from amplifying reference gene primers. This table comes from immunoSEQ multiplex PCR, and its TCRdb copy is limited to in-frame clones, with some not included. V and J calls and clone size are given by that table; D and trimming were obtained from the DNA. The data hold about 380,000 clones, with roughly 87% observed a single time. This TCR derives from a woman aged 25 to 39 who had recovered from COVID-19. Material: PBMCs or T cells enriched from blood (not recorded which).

CDR3 loop: CASSSGGYEQYF. CDR3 sequence (DNA): TGTGCCAGCAGTAGCGGGGGGTACGAGCAGTACTTC. The genes are TRBV2 and TRBJ2-7, with 9 bases fitting TRBD2. The CDR3 consists of 12 residues. Losses at the gene ends were 5 bases for V and 4 bases for J; bases not matched to a gene: 0. CDR1 is SNHLY and CDR2 is FYNNEI in the germline V gene.